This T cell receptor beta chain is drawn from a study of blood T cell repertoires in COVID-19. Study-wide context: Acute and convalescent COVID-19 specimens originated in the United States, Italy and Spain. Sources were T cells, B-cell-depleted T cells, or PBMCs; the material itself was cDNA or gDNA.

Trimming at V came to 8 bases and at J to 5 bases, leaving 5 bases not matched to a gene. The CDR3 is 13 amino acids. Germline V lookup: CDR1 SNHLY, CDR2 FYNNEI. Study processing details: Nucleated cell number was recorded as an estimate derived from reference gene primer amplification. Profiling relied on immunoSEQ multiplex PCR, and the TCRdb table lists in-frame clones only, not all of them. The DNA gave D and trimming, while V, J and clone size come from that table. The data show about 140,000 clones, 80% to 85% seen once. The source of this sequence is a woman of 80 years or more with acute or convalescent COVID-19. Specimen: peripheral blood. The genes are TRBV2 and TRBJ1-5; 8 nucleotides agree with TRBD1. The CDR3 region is CASRDRSYQPQHF. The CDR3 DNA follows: TGTGCCAGCCGGGACAGGAGCTATCAGCCCCAGCATTTT.